The sequence of this T cell receptor (beta chain) was determined in a study of beta chain features in type 1 diabetes. Since all of the isolated RNA was reverse transcribed, expressed TCRB transcripts were what got sequenced. Assay: immunoSEQ multiplex PCR; the TCRdb copy retains only in-frame clones and omits some. The sample yields approximately 170,000 clones, more than 60% seen once. Germline V gives CDR1 SGHAT, CDR2 FQNNGV. The CDR3 has 14 residues. With V trimmed by 4 bases and J by 4 bases, 5 bases remained unmatched. Whole-study results and caveats: Shorter TCRB CDR3s, moderately but significantly so, were found in Type 1 diabetes patients in all four CD4+ subsets.

A note on this clone: The antigen remains undetermined.

The TCR comes from a man between 25 and 39 years old with type 1 diabetes. The rearrangement joins TRBV11-2 to TRBJ2-7; TRBD1 aligns across 9 bases. Material for sequencing was naive CD4+ T cells from blood. CDR3 region: CASSSGQGGYEQYF. The CDR3 DNA reads TGTGCCAGCAGCTCGGGACAGGGTGGATACGAGCAGTACTTC.